Listed below are T cell receptor beta chains from one sample, sequenced in a study of blood T cell repertoires in COVID-19. Assay: immunoSEQ multiplex PCR; the TCRdb copy retains only in-frame clones and omits some. The repertoire holds around 76,000 clones, with around 80% as singletons. The specimen sequenced was peripheral blood. These receptors were collected from a man between 50 and 59 years old with COVID-19, enrolled during active disease. Each CDR3 is given with its conserved first and last residue. A D gene is named only where the DNA matches it firmly. Expanded clones are given a class, and other clones once, few, many or no size at all.

J gene: TRBJ1-2; V gene: TRBV3-1/TRBV3-2; clone size: -; D gene: TRBD1; CDR3 DNA: TGTGCCAGCAGCCGGACAGGGTACCATGATGGCTACACCTTC; CDR3 protein: CASSRTGYHDGYTF
J gene: TRBJ2-3; V gene: TRBV7-2; clone size: -; D gene: TRBD2; CDR3 DNA: TGTGCCAGCAGCTCAGGACTAGCGGCAGATACGCAGTATTTT; CDR3 protein: CASSSGLAADTQYF
J gene: TRBJ2-7; V gene: TRBV20-1; clone size: -; D gene: -; CDR3 DNA: TGCAGTGCTAGTTTACCGCGGTCCTACGAGCAGTACTTC; CDR3 protein: CSASLPRSYEQYF
J gene: TRBJ1-1; V gene: TRBV11-3; clone size: -; D gene: -; CDR3 DNA: TGTGCCAGCAGCTTACGCGGGGGCACTGAAGCTTTCTTT; CDR3 protein: CASSLRGGTEAFF
J gene: TRBJ2-5; V gene: TRBV27; clone size: -; D gene: -; CDR3 DNA: TGTGCCAGCAGTTTCTCCCGGCAGGTCCAAGAGACCCAGTACTTC; CDR3 protein: CASSFSRQVQETQYF
J gene: TRBJ2-4; V gene: TRBV7-9; clone size: once; D gene: -; CDR3 DNA: TGTGCCAGCAGACAGGGCGGGGGCAAAAACATTCAGTACTTC; CDR3 protein: CASRQGGGKNIQYF
J gene: TRBJ2-3; V gene: TRBV6-4; clone size: -; D gene: TRBD2; CDR3 DNA: TGTGCCAGCAGTCGACTAGCGGGAGATTCCCCAGATACGCAGTATTTT; CDR3 protein: CASSRLAGDSPDTQYF
J gene: TRBJ1-5; V gene: TRBV29-1; clone size: -; D gene: TRBD1; CDR3 DNA: TGCAGCGTTCTGACCGGGACAGGGGGATATAGCAATCAGCCCCAGCATTTT; CDR3 protein: CSVLTGTGGYSNQPQHF
J gene: TRBJ1-1; V gene: TRBV28; clone size: many; D gene: -; CDR3 DNA: TGTGCCAGCAGTTCCCCCGGAGCCACTGAAGCTTTCTTT; CDR3 protein: CASSSPGATEAFF
J gene: TRBJ1-3; V gene: TRBV6-5; clone size: -; D gene: -; CDR3 DNA: TGTGCCAGCAGTCGGGTGGGCTCTGGAAACACCATATATTTT; CDR3 protein: CASSRVGSGNTIYF
J gene: TRBJ1-3; V gene: TRBV9; clone size: -; D gene: -; CDR3 DNA: TGTGCCAGCAGCCCGAGGATCGAGAGCTCTGGAAACACCATATATTTT; CDR3 protein: CASSPRIESSGNTIYF
J gene: TRBJ1-4; V gene: TRBV3-1/TRBV3-2; clone size: -; D gene: -; CDR3 DNA: TGTGCCAGCAGCCTCCCCGCCAGGGGTGAAAAACTGTTTTTT; CDR3 protein: CASSLPARGEKLFF
J gene: TRBJ2-2; V gene: TRBV2; clone size: few; D gene: -; CDR3 DNA: TGTGCCAGCAGTGAGACAGTCACCGGGGAGCTGTTTTTT; CDR3 protein: CASSETVTGELFF
J gene: TRBJ2-1; V gene: TRBV28; clone size: -; D gene: TRBD2; CDR3 DNA: TGTGCCAGCAGTGCCACCCCGCGACTAGCGGACTACAATGAGCAGTTCTTC; CDR3 protein: CASSATPRLADYNEQFF
J gene: TRBJ1-2; V gene: TRBV18; clone size: -; D gene: -; CDR3 DNA: TGTGCCAGCTCACCAACTCCCAGGGTTGATTCGGCTGGCTACACCTTC; CDR3 protein: CASSPTPRVDSAGYTF
J gene: TRBJ1-5; V gene: TRBV6-5; clone size: -; D gene: -; CDR3 DNA: TGTGCCAGCAGTTACTCGGGACACCCTAGCAATCAGCCCCAGCATTTT; CDR3 protein: CASSYSGHPSNQPQHF
J gene: TRBJ1-5; V gene: TRBV4-1; clone size: -; D gene: TRBD1; CDR3 DNA: TGCGCCAGCAGCCAGGTGGCCGGGACAGGGGGCCGGGGCAATCAGCCCCAGCATTTT; CDR3 protein: CASSQVAGTGGRGNQPQHF
J gene: TRBJ1-1; V gene: TRBV28; clone size: -; D gene: TRBD1; CDR3 DNA: TGTGCCAGCAGTGACCCTCGGACAGGGGGGACTGAAGCTTTCTTT; CDR3 protein: CASSDPRTGGTEAFF
J gene: TRBJ2-1; V gene: TRBV6-4; clone size: -; D gene: TRBD1; CDR3 DNA: TGTGCCAGCAGTGACTCGGGGACAGGGGGGAATGAGCAGTTCTTC; CDR3 protein: CASSDSGTGGNEQFF
J gene: TRBJ1-5; V gene: TRBV6-5; clone size: few; D gene: TRBD1; CDR3 DNA: TGTGCCACAGGGGGACAGTACAATCAGCCCCAGCATTTT; CDR3 protein: CATGGQYNQPQHF
J gene: TRBJ1-5; V gene: TRBV12-5; clone size: -; D gene: -; CDR3 DNA: TGTGCTAGTGGTTTGCCCCCACACCAGCATTTT; CDR3 protein: CASGLPPHQHF
J gene: TRBJ2-7; V gene: TRBV28; clone size: -; D gene: -; CDR3 DNA: TGTGCCAGCAATGAAGCGGGTCGCTCCTACGAGCAGTACTTC; CDR3 protein: CASNEAGRSYEQYF
J gene: TRBJ1-6; V gene: TRBV5-1; clone size: few; D gene: -; CDR3 DNA: TGCGCCAGCAGGGAGGGGGGGAGTAATTCACCCCTCCACTTT; CDR3 protein: CASREGGSNSPLHF
J gene: TRBJ2-1; V gene: TRBV15; clone size: -; D gene: TRBD2; CDR3 DNA: TGTGCCACCAGCAGAGTAGACGGGAGGTTAAATGAGCAGTTCTTC; CDR3 protein: CATSRVDGRLNEQFF
J gene: TRBJ2-2; V gene: TRBV7-3; clone size: -; D gene: TRBD2; CDR3 DNA: TGTGCCAGCAGCTTGACACTAGCGGGAGGCGAGACCGGGGAGCTGTTTTTT; CDR3 protein: CASSLTLAGGETGELFF
J gene: TRBJ1-2; V gene: TRBV4-1; clone size: -; D gene: -; CDR3 DNA: TGCGCCAGCAGCCAAGATCGACAGGTTATCTATGGCTACACCTTC; CDR3 protein: CASSQDRQVIYGYTF
J gene: TRBJ2-1; V gene: TRBV4-1; clone size: -; D gene: -; CDR3 DNA: TGCGCCAGCAGCCAAGATGTCAGCGGGGAGCAGTTCTTC; CDR3 protein: CASSQDVSGEQFF
J gene: TRBJ2-1; V gene: TRBV10-2; clone size: -; D gene: -; CDR3 DNA: TGCGCCACTTCAATACGACAGCGGGACAATGAGCAGTTCTTC; CDR3 protein: CATSIRQRDNEQFF
J gene: TRBJ1-2; V gene: TRBV2; clone size: -; D gene: TRBD1; CDR3 DNA: TGTGCCAGCAGTTTTGGACAGGGAAGAGAAGACACCTTC; CDR3 protein: CASSFGQGREDTF
J gene: TRBJ1-2; V gene: TRBV4-1; clone size: -; D gene: TRBD1; CDR3 DNA: TGCGCCAGCAGCCGGGATGGAGGGACAGAGCTCTATGGCTACACCTTC; CDR3 protein: CASSRDGGTELYGYTF
J gene: TRBJ2-3; V gene: TRBV2; clone size: -; D gene: TRBD2; CDR3 DNA: TGTGCCAGCAGTAGCGGGATATCGAGTGACGCAGATACGCAGTATTTT; CDR3 protein: CASSSGISSDADTQYF
J gene: TRBJ2-1; V gene: TRBV7-9; clone size: few; D gene: -; CDR3 DNA: TGTGCCAGCAGCTTAGGGAGCTCCTACAATGAGCAGTTCTTC; CDR3 protein: CASSLGSSYNEQFF
J gene: TRBJ1-3; V gene: TRBV5-1; clone size: -; D gene: TRBD1; CDR3 DNA: TGCGCCAGCAGCAGTCGGACAGGACGTGGAAACACCATATATTTT; CDR3 protein: CASSSRTGRGNTIYF
J gene: TRBJ2-3; V gene: TRBV14; clone size: -; D gene: TRBD2; CDR3 DNA: TGTGCCAGCAGCTCACGATCGGGGGGTAATACGCAGTATTTT; CDR3 protein: CASSSRSGGNTQYF
J gene: TRBJ2-1; V gene: TRBV28; clone size: -; D gene: TRBD2; CDR3 DNA: TGTGCCAGCAGTCCGCTTCTAGGGGCACTAGCGGGAGTTGCCAATGAGCAGTTCTTC; CDR3 protein: CASSPLLGALAGVANEQFF
J gene: TRBJ2-5; V gene: TRBV9; clone size: -; D gene: TRBD2; CDR3 DNA: TGTGCCAGCAGCTCTCGGACTAGCGGAGGCGGGGAGACCCAGTACTTC; CDR3 protein: CASSSRTSGGGETQYF
J gene: TRBJ2-7; V gene: TRBV6-5; clone size: few; D gene: -; CDR3 DNA: TGTGCCAGCAGTTCAGGGGGGAGAGGGCTCCCTTACGAGCAGTACTTC; CDR3 protein: CASSSGGRGLPYEQYF
J gene: TRBJ1-3; V gene: TRBV6-1; clone size: -; D gene: TRBD1; CDR3 DNA: TGTGCCAGCAGTGAATCACTGACAGGGGCGATCTCTGGAAACACCATATATTTT; CDR3 protein: CASSESLTGAISGNTIYF
J gene: TRBJ2-7; V gene: TRBV20-1; clone size: -; D gene: TRBD2; CDR3 DNA: TGCAGTGCTAGTGCCCCGGGACTAGCCTCGGGGAACGAGCAGTACTTC; CDR3 protein: CSASAPGLASGNEQYF
J gene: TRBJ2-1; V gene: TRBV6-1; clone size: few; D gene: -; CDR3 DNA: TGTGCCAGCAGTGAAACCGGGATTGAAGAGCAGTTCTTC; CDR3 protein: CASSETGIEEQFF
J gene: TRBJ2-1; V gene: TRBV3-1/TRBV3-2; clone size: -; D gene: TRBD2; CDR3 DNA: TGTGCCAGCAGCGAAAGGGGGACTAGCGGTTACAATGAGCAGTTCTTC; CDR3 protein: CASSERGTSGYNEQFF
J gene: TRBJ2-3; V gene: TRBV5-4; clone size: -; D gene: -; CDR3 DNA: TGTGCCAGCAGCACACGGACCAGCGGCCTAGATACGCAGTATTTT; CDR3 protein: CASSTRTSGLDTQYF
J gene: TRBJ1-2; V gene: TRBV28; clone size: -; D gene: -; CDR3 DNA: TGTGCCAGCAGCCTAAACAGGGCCGATGGCTACACCTTC; CDR3 protein: CASSLNRADGYTF
J gene: TRBJ1-1; V gene: TRBV5-8; clone size: medium-sized; D gene: TRBD1; CDR3 DNA: TGTGCCAGCAGCGCACTACAGGGGGTGATGAACACTGAAGCTTTCTTT; CDR3 protein: CASSALQGVMNTEAFF
J gene: TRBJ2-7; V gene: TRBV7-9; clone size: -; D gene: -; CDR3 DNA: TGTGCCAGCAGCTCCCGAGGGTACGAGCAGTACTTC; CDR3 protein: CASSSRGYEQYF